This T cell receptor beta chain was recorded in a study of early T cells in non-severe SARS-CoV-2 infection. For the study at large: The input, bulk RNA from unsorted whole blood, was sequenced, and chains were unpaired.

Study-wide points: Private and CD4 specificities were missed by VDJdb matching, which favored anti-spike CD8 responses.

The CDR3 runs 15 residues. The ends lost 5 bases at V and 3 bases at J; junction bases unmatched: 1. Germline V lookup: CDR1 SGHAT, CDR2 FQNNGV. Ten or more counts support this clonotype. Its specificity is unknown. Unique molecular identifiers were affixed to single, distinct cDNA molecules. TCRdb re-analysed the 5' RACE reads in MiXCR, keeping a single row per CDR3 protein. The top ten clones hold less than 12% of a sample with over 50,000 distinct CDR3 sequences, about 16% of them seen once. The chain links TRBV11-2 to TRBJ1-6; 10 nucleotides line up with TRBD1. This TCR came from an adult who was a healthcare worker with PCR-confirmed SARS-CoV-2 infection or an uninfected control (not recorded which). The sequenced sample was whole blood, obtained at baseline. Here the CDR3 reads CASSGDRGYNSPLHF. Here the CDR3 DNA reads TGTGCCAGCAGCGGGGACAGGGGCTATAATTCACCCCTCCACTTT.